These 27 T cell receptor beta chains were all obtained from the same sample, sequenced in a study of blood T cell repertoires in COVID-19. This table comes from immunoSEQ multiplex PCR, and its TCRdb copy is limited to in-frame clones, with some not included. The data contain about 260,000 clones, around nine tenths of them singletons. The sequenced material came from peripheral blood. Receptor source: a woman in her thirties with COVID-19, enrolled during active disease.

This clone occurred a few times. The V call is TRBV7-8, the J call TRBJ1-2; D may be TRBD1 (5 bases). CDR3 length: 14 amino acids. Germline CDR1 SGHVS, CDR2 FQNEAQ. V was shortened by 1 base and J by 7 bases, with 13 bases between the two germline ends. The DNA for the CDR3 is TGTGCCAGCAGCTTAGTGGGCAGGGAAGTTGGCTACACCTTC. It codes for CASSLVGREVGYTF.

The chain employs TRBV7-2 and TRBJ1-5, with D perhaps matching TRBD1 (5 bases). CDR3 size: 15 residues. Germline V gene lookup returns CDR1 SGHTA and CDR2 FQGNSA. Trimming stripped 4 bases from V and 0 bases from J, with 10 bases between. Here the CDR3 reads CASSSGGTSNQPQHF. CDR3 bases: TGTGCCAGCAGCTCCGGGGGGACTAGCAATCAGCCCCAGCATTTT.

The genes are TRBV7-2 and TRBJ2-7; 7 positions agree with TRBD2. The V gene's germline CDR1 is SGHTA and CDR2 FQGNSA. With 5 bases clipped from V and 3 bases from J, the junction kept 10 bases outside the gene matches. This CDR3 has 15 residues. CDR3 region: CASSRVSGMNYEQYF. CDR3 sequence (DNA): TGTGCCAGCAGCCGCGTAAGCGGGATGAACTACGAGCAGTACTTC. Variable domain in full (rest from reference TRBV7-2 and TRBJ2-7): GAGVSQSPSNKVTEKGKDVELRCDPISGHTALYWYRQSLGQGLEFLIYFQGNSAPDKSGLPSDRFSAERTGGSVSTLTIQRTQQEDSAVYLCASSRVSGMNYEQYFGPGTRLTVT.

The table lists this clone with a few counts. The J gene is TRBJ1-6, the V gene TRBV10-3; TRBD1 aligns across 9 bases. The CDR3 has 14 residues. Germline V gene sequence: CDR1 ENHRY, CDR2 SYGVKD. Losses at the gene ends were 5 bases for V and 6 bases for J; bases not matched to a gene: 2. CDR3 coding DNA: TGTGCCATCAGTAGGGACAGGGTTAATTCACCCCTCCACTTT. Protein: CAISRDRVNSPLHF.

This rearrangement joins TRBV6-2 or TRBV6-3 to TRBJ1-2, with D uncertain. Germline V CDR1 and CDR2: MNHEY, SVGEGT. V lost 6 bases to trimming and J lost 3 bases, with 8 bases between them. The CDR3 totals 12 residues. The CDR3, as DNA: TGTGCCAGCAGCCTCCATTACTATGGCTACACCTTC. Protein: CASSLHYYGYTF.

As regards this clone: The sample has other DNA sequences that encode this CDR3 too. CDR3 sequence (DNA): TGTGCCAGCAGTGGACAGGGACCCTACGAGCAGTACTTC. It encodes CASSGQGPYEQYF. The J gene is TRBJ2-7, the V gene TRBV2, with 7 bases lining up with TRBD1. The CDR3 contains 13 residues. V was pared by 4 bases and J by 2 bases, with 2 bases of the junction left unmatched. Germline V CDR1 and CDR2: SNHLY, FYNNEI.

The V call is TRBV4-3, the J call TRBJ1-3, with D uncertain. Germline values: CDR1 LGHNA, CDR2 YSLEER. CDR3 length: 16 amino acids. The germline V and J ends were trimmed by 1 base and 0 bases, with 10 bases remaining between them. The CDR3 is CASSQATGSSGNTIYF. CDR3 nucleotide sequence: TGCGCCAGCAGCCAAGCAACCGGGAGCTCTGGAAACACCATATATTTT.

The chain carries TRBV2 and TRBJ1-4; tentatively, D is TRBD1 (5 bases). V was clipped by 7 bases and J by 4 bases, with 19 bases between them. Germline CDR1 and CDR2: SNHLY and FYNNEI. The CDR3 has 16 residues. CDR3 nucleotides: TGTGCCAGCATGCGGCGTCCGGGGGGAAATAATGAAAAACTGTTTTTT. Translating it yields CASMRRPGGNNEKLFF. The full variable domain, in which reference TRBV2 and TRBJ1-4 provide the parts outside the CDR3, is EPEVTQTPSHQVTQMGQEVILRCVPISNHLYFYWYRQILGQKVEFLVSFYNNEISEKSEIFDDQFSVERPDGSNFTLKIRSTKLEDSAMYFCASMRRPGGNNEKLFFGSGTQLSVL.

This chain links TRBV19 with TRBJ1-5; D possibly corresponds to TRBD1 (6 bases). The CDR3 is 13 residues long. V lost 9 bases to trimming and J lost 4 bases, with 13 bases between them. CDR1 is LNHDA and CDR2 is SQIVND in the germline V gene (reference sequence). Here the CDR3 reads CASSGQFNQPQHF. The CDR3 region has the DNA TGTGCCAGCAGTGGACAGTTTAATCAGCCCCAGCATTTT.

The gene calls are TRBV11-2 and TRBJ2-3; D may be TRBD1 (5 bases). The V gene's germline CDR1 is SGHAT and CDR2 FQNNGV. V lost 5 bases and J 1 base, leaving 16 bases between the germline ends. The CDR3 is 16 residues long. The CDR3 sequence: CASSPRTLGGTDTQYF. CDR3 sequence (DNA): TGTGCCAGCAGCCCCCGTACCCTAGGGGGCACAGATACGCAGTATTTT. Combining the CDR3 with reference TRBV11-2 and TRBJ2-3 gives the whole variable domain EAGVAQSPRYKIIEKRQSVAFWCNPISGHATLYWYQQILGQGPKLLIQFQNNGVVDDSQLPKDRFSAERLKGVDSTLKIQPAKLEDSAVYLCASSPRTLGGTDTQYFGPGTRLTVL.

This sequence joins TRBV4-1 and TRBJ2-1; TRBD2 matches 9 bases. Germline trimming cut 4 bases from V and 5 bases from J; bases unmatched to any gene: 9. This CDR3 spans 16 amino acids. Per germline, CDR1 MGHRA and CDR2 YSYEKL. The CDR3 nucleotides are TGCGCCAGCAGCCCTATAGCGGGAGCCAAGAACAATGAGCAGTTCTTC. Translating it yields CASSPIAGAKNNEQFF.

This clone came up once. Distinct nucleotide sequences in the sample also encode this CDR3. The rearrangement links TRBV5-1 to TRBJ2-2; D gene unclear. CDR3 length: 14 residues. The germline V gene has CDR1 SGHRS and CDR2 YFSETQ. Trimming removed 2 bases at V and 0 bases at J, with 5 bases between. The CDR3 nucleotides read TGCGCCAGCAGCTTTAGTACGAACACCGGGGAGCTGTTTTTT. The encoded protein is CASSFSTNTGELFF.

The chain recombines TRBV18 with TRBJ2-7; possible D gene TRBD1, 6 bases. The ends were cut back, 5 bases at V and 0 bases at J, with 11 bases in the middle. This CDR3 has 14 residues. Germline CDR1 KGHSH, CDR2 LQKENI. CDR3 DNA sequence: TGTGCCAGCTCAACCGGACAGAGCTCCTACGAGCAGTACTTC. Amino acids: CASSTGQSSYEQYF.

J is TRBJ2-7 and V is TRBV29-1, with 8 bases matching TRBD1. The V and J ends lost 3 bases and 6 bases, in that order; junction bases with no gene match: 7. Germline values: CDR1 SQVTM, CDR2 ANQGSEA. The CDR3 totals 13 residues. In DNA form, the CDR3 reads TGCAGCGTTGAGGTCACAGGGGGAGGCGAGCAGTACTTC. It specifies CSVEVTGGGEQYF.

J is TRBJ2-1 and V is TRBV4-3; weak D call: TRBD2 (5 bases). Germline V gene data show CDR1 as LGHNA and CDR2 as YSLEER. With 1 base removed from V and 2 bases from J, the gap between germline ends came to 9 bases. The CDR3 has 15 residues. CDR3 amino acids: CASSQVRGTYNEQFF. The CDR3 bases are TGCGCCAGCAGCCAAGTTCGGGGAACCTACAATGAGCAGTTCTTC.

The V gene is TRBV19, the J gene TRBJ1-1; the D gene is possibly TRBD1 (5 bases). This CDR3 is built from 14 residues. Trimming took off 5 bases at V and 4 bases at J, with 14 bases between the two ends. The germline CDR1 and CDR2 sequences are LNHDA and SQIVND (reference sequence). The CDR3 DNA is TGTGCCAGTAGTTCTTATGGGGGGAGCACTGAAGCTTTCTTT. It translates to CASSSYGGSTEAFF.

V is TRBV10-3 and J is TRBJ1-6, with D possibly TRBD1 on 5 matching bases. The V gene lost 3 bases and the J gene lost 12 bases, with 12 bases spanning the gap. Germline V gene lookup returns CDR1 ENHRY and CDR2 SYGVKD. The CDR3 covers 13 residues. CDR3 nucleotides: TGTGCCATCAGTGATTTTGGGCAGGGACCCCTCCACTTT. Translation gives CAISDFGQGPLHF.

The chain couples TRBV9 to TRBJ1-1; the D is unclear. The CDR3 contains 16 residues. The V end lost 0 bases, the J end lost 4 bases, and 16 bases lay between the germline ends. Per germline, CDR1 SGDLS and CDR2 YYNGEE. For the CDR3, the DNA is TGTGCCAGCAGCGTAGGGTGGCGGTCCGGGAGCACTGAAGCTTTCTTT. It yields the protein CASSVGWRSGSTEAFF. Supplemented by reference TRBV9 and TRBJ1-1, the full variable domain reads DSGVTQTPKHLITATGQRVTLRCSPRSGDLSVYWYQQSLDQGLQFLIQYYNGEERAKGNILERFSAQQFPDLHSELNLSSLELGDSALYFCASSVGWRSGSTEAFFGQGTRLTVV.

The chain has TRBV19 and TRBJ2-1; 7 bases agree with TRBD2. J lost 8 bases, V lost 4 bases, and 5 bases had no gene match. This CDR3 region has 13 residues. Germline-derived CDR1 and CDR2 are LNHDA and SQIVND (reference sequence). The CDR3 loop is CASSTLARDEQFF. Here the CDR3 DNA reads TGTGCCAGTAGTACACTAGCGAGGGATGAGCAGTTCTTC.

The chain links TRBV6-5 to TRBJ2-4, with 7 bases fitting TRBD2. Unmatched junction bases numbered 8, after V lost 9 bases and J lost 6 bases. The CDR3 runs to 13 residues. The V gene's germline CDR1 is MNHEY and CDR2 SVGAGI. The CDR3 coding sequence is TGTGCCAGTCGCATAGGGGAGGGAAACATTCAGTACTTC. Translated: CASRIGEGNIQYF.

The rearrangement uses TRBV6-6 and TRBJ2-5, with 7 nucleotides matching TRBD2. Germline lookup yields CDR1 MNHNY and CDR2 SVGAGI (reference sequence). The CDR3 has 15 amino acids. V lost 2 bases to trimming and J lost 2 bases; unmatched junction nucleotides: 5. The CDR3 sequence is CASSYGLGLQETQYF. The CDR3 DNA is TGTGCCAGCAGTTACGGCCTGGGACTACAAGAGACCCAGTACTTC.

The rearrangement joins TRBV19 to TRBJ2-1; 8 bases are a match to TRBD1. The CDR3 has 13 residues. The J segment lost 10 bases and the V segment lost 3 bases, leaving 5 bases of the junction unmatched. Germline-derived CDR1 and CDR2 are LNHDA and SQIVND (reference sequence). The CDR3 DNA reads TGTGCCAGTAGTATGACAGGGGCAGGGGAGCAGTTCTTC. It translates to CASSMTGAGEQFF.

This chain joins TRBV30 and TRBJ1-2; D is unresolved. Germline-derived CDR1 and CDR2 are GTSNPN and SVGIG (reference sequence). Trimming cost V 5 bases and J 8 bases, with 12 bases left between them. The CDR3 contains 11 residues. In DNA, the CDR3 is TGTGCCTGGGGAAAAGCGGGGGGCTACACCTTC. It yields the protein CAWGKAGGYTF.

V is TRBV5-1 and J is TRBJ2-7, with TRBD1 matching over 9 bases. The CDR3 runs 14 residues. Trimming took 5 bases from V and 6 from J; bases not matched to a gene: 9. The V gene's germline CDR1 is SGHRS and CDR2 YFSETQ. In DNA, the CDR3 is TGCGCCAGCAGACAGGGGACAGGGAGCGTCGAGCAGTACTTC. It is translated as CASRQGTGSVEQYF.

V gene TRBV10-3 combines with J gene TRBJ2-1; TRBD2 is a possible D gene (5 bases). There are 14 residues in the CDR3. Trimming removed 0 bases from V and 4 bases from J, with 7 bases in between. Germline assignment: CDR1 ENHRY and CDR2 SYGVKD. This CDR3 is CAISESPGYNEQFF. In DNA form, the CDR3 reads TGTGCCATCAGTGAGTCCCCGGGGTACAATGAGCAGTTCTTC.

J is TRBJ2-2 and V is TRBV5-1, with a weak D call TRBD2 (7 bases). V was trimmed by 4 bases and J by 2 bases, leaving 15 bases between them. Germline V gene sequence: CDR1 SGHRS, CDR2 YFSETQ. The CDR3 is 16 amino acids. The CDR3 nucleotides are TGCGCCAGCAGCGTCGTCGGGGGGCTAAACACCGGGGAGCTGTTTTTT. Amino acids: CASSVVGGLNTGELFF. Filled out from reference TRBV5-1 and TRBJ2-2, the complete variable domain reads KAGVTQTPRYLIKTRGQQVTLSCSPISGHRSVSWYQQTPGQGLQFLFEYFSETQRNKGNFPGRFSGRQFSNSRSEMNVSTLELGDSALYLCASSVVGGLNTGELFFGEGSRLTVL.

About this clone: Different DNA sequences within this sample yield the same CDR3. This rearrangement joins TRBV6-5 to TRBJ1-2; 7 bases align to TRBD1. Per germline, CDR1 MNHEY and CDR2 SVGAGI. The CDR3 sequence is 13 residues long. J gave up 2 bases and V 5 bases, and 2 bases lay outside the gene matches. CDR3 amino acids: CASSRQGNYGYTF. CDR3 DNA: TGTGCCAGCAGTCGACAGGGAAACTATGGCTACACCTTC.